The 30 T cell receptor beta chains given below trace back to one sample, sequenced in a study of T cell repertoires in cytomegalovirus infection. TCRdb called the reads again in MiXCR, with one record for every CDR3 protein. The sample lists just under 500,000 distinct CDR3 sequences, 25% to 35% occurring once. Their specific antigens are unknown. The sample here was cultured PBMCs, taken from culture after CMV antigen stimulation. These receptors were taken from a human donor in good health (CMV status not recorded). Some clones in this sample may be carry-over from other donors' samples.

Only a few counts were recorded for this clonotype. V usage is TRBV19 and J usage is TRBJ2-5; D might be TRBD1 (6 bases). CDR1 and CDR2 from the germline V gene are LNHDA and SQIVND (reference sequence). The CDR3 totals 14 residues. The V end was cut by 2 bases, the J end by 2 bases, with 9 bases between. The CDR3 loop reads CASSIMDSQETQYF. The CDR3 DNA is TGTGCCAGTAGTATAATGGACAGTCAAGAGACCCAGTACTTC. The variable domain in full, completed from reference TRBV19 and TRBJ2-5, reads DGGITQSPKYLFRKEGQNVTLSCEQNLNHDAMYWYRQDPGQGLRLIYYSQIVNDFQKGDIAEGYSVSREKKESFPLTVTSAQKNPTAFYLCASSIMDSQETQYFGPGTRLLVL.

The rearrangement links TRBV6-5 to TRBJ2-4, with 9 nucleotides matching TRBD2. Germline assignment: CDR1 MNHEY and CDR2 SVGAGI. V was clipped by 7 bases and J by 11 bases; unmatched bases: 6. The CDR3 is 12 residues long. CDR3 residues: CASTETSGFQYF. CDR3 nucleotide sequence: TGTGCCAGCACGGAGACTAGCGGCTTTCAGTACTTC.

This clonotype was picked up a small number of times. The genes are TRBV6-2 or TRBV6-3 and TRBJ2-1; D may be TRBD2 (6 bases). The CDR3 sequence is 18 residues long. Germline V gene sequence: CDR1 MNHEY, CDR2 SVGEGT. V was clipped by 2 bases and J by 2 bases, with 19 bases between them. The CDR3 loop reads CASSYLLVSGRAYNEQFF. Written as DNA, the CDR3 is TGTGCCAGCAGTTACCTACTAGTTTCCGGGAGAGCCTACAATGAGCAGTTCTTC.

Only a few counts were recorded for this clonotype. A read error may produce the germline difference seen at one junction end. The V and J genes are TRBV20-1 and TRBJ2-7; TRBD2 matches at 10 bases. The length of the CDR3 is 15 residues. Germline loops: CDR1 DFQATT, CDR2 SNEGSKA (reference sequence). The CDR3 DNA reads as TGCAGTGCTAGAGAGGCTAGCGGGAGCGGTTACGAGCAGTACTTT. Protein sequence: CSAREASGSGYEQYF.

This clonotype was seen more than once but under ten times. The rearrangement joins TRBV6-2 or TRBV6-3 to TRBJ1-2; TRBD1 agrees at 8 bases. Looked up from germline, CDR1 is MNHEY and CDR2 is SVGEGT. CDR3 length equals 12 residues. After removal of 8 bases from V and 8 bases from J, the junction contained 7 bases not matched to a gene. The CDR3 sequence: CASSTGVRGYTF. The CDR3 DNA is TGTGCCAGCTCGACAGGGGTGAGGGGCTACACCTTC.

This clonotype came up a few times. The chain joins TRBV5-1 to TRBJ2-3; D may be TRBD1 (5 bases). The CDR3 has 16 amino acids. V dropped 0 bases and J dropped 4 bases, with 15 bases sitting between them. Germline loops: CDR1 SGHRS, CDR2 YFSETQ. The CDR3 sequence: CASSLAAGSFPDTQYF. The CDR3 nucleotides read TGCGCCAGCAGCTTGGCCGCAGGGTCGTTCCCAGATACGCAGTATTTT.

The CDR3 nucleotides read TGTGCCAGCAGTGGTCCTAGCGGGAGACCCCTCAATGAGCAGTTCTTC. It specifies CASSGPSGRPLNEQFF. The V and J genes are TRBV27 and TRBJ2-1; TRBD2 matches at 10 bases. Germline CDR1 MNHEY, CDR2 SMNVEV (reference sequence). Trimming at V came to 5 bases and at J to 6 bases, leaving 10 bases not matched to a gene. The CDR3 is made up of 16 amino acids.

The V gene is TRBV18, the J gene TRBJ1-1, with a weak D call TRBD1 (5 bases). The germline V gene has CDR1 KGHSH and CDR2 LQKENI. Trimming cost V 3 bases and J 0 bases, with 14 bases left between them. The CDR3 is made up of 16 amino acids. In nucleotides, the CDR3 is TGTGCCAGCTCACCCAGGCAGGGACCTATGAACACTGAAGCTTTCTTT. Translated, it gives CASSPRQGPMNTEAFF. Full variable domain (missing parts from reference TRBV18 and TRBJ1-1): NAGVMQNPRHLVRRRGQEARLRCSPMKGHSHVYWYRQLPEEGLKFMVYLQKENIIDESGMPKERFSAEFPKEGPSILRIQQVVRGDSAAYFCASSPRQGPMNTEAFFGQGTRLTVV.

This clonotype showed up just a few times. V gene TRBV14 combines with J gene TRBJ2-1; no reliable D call. Between the trimmed V and J ends, which lost 6 bases and 2 bases, there was a span of 8 bases. The CDR3 runs to 13 residues. The V gene's germline CDR1 is SGHDN and CDR2 FVKESK. The CDR3 DNA follows: TGTGCCAGCAGGCCCGTGACCTACAATGAGCAGTTCTTC. Its protein is CASRPVTYNEQFF. The whole variable domain, remainder taken from reference TRBV14 and TRBJ2-1, is EAGVTQFPSHSVIEKGQTVTLRCDPISGHDNLYWYRRVMGKEIKFLLHFVKESKQDESGMPNNRFLAERTGGTYSTLKVQPAELEDSGVYFCASRPVTYNEQFFGPGTRLTVL.

The V and J genes are TRBV4-3 and TRBJ2-7; 9 nucleotides line up with TRBD1. Germline lookup yields CDR1 LGHNA and CDR2 YSLEER. Germline trimming cut 3 bases from V and 0 bases from J; bases unmatched to any gene: 3. The CDR3 is 15 amino acids. The CDR3 region is CASSQGQGSSYEQYF. The CDR3 coding sequence is TGCGCCAGCAGCCAGGGACAGGGAAGCTCCTACGAGCAGTACTTC.

This sequence joins TRBV5-1 and TRBJ2-1; the match to TRBD2 covers 8 bases. The CDR3 spans 16 residues. V lost 4 bases, J lost 8 bases, and 14 bases stayed unmatched. Germline CDR1 is SGHRS and CDR2 is YFSETQ. The CDR3 nucleotides are TGCGCCAGCAGCCCAGGGAACGGGAGGGTAATAGATGAGCAGTTCTTC. This codes for CASSPGNGRVIDEQFF.

V and J are TRBV28 and TRBJ1-2, with 9 bases matching TRBD1. The junction had 0 bases not matched to a gene; V was cut back by 2 bases and J by 2 bases. CDR3 length equals 14 residues. CDR1 is MDHEN, CDR2 SYDVKM, per germline. CDR3: CASSLTGGNYGYTF. CDR3 coding DNA: TGTGCCAGCAGTTTAACAGGGGGCAACTATGGCTACACCTTC.

This clonotype was picked up a small number of times. The rearrangement links TRBV4-3 to TRBJ1-2; D remains ambiguous. The germline CDR1 and CDR2 sequences are LGHNA and YSLEER. The V gene lost 1 base and the J gene lost 2 bases, with 11 bases spanning the gap. CDR3 size: 15 residues. The chain's CDR3 is CASSQVAAANYGYTF. The CDR3 nucleotides read TGCGCCAGCAGCCAAGTGGCGGCAGCGAACTATGGCTACACCTTC.

This clonotype was recorded a few times. V gene TRBV10-3 combines with J gene TRBJ1-2; unclear D gene. Trimming left V 3 bases short and J 2 bases short, with 7 bases between. Germline V CDR1 and CDR2: ENHRY, SYGVKD. This CDR3 contains 13 residues. The CDR3: CAISDTSNYGYTF. In nucleotides, the CDR3 is TGTGCCATCAGTGACACATCCAACTATGGCTACACCTTC.

This clonotype was detected a few times. The V gene is TRBV15, the J gene TRBJ2-1, with 8 bases aligning to TRBD1. Germline V CDR1 and CDR2: LNHNV, YYDKDF (reference sequence). The V gene end was trimmed by 3 bases and the J gene end by 3 bases; junction bases not matched to a gene: 7. This CDR3 has 16 amino acids. The CDR3 DNA reads TGTGCCACCAGCAGTACTCCGGGACAGGTCTACAATGAGCAGTTCTTC. Its protein is CATSSTPGQVYNEQFF.

This clonotype was found a few times. The chain has TRBV12-5 and TRBJ2-1; 8 bases are a match to TRBD2. Unmatched junction bases numbered 6, after V lost 3 bases and J lost 5 bases. The CDR3 has 15 residues. Germline V lookup: CDR1 LGHNT, CDR2 FRNRAP. The CDR3: CASGFETSGNNEQFF. CDR3 bases: TGTGCTAGTGGTTTCGAAACTAGCGGAAACAATGAGCAGTTCTTC.

A word on this clonotype: A much larger clone lies one base from this, so it may be a read error. The rearrangement links TRBV6-6 to TRBJ2-3; D gene ambiguous. V gave up 4 bases and J gave up 3 bases, with 2 bases separating them. CDR1 and CDR2 (germline): MNHNY, SVGAGI (reference sequence). The length of the CDR3 is 11 residues. The CDR3 is CASSWTDTQYF. In DNA form, the CDR3 reads TGTGCCAGCAGTTGGACAGATACGCAGTATTTT.

This sequence joins TRBV9 and TRBJ1-4; 10 nucleotides agree with TRBD1. This CDR3 is 14 amino acids long. Germline CDR1 is SGDLS and CDR2 is YYNGEE. The trim removed 3 bases at V and 8 bases at J, leaving 4 bases unmatched. For the CDR3, the DNA is TGTGCCAGCAGCGGGGGACAGGGGACGGAAAAACTGTTTTTT. It codes for CASSGGQGTEKLFF.

V gene TRBV7-2 combines with J gene TRBJ1-1; a possible D gene is TRBD1 (5 bases). The V end was cut by 7 bases, the J end by 10 bases, with 25 bases between. The germline V gene has CDR1 SGHTA and CDR2 FQGNSA. The CDR3 has 15 residues. The CDR3 DNA is TGTGCCAGCACCCCGACGGGTCGGCAGGGAGACCGAGCTTTCTTT. This gives the protein CASTPTGRQGDRAFF.

The chain uses TRBV7-2 and TRBJ1-2, with a weak D call TRBD1 (6 bases). The V gene lost 2 bases and the J gene lost 8 bases, with 21 bases spanning the gap. Germline values: CDR1 SGHTA, CDR2 FQGNSA. This CDR3 has 16 residues. CDR3 amino acids: CASSLPNHREVRGYTF. As DNA, the CDR3 is TGTGCCAGCAGCTTACCTAACCACAGGGAGGTTCGGGGCTACACCTTC.

The rearrangement uses TRBV25-1 and TRBJ1-2, with D possibly TRBD1 on 6 matching bases. Trimming removed 0 bases at V and 6 bases at J, with 14 bases between. Germline CDR1 is MGHDK and CDR2 is SYGVNS. The CDR3 has 15 residues. This CDR3 reads CASSEYADSSHGYTF. CDR3 DNA sequence: TGTGCCAGCAGTGAATACGCGGACAGTTCCCATGGCTACACCTTC.

This clonotype has ten or more counts. This rearrangement joins TRBV7-8 to TRBJ1-1, with D possibly matching TRBD1 (5 bases). The germline gives CDR1 SGHVS, CDR2 FQNEAQ. V lost 1 base, J lost 1 base, and 10 bases lay in between. The CDR3 sequence is 15 residues long. The CDR3 spells CASSLEWRGNTEAFF. The DNA for the CDR3 is TGTGCCAGCAGCTTAGAGTGGAGGGGGAACACTGAAGCTTTCTTT. Combining the CDR3 with reference TRBV7-8 and TRBJ1-1 gives the whole variable domain GAGVSQSPRYKVAKRGQDVALRCDPISGHVSLFWYQQALGQGPEFLTYFQNEAQLDKSGLPSDRFFAERPEGSVSTLKIQRTQQEDSAVYLCASSLEWRGNTEAFFGQGTRLTVV.

The chain is built from TRBV12-3 or TRBV12-4 and TRBJ2-1, with D unclear. The CDR3 consists of 12 residues. Trimming cost V 6 bases and J 5 bases, with 8 bases left between them. The CDR3 is CASRDLDNEQFF. As DNA, the CDR3 is TGTGCCAGCAGAGATTTAGACAATGAGCAGTTCTTC.

A few counts support this clonotype. The V and J genes are TRBV11-3 and TRBJ2-5; D may match TRBD1 or TRBD2 (5 bases each). Germline assignment: CDR1 SGHNT and CDR2 YENEEA. This CDR3 spans 15 amino acids. V lost 5 bases and J 2 bases, leaving 15 bases between the germline ends. The CDR3 region is CASSPPAGAQETQYF. The CDR3, as DNA: TGTGCCAGCAGCCCCCCCGCCGGGGCTCAAGAGACCCAGTACTTC.

In this sample, this clonotype turned up a few times. V gene TRBV19 combines with J gene TRBJ1-3; a weak D match, TRBD1 (6 bases). This CDR3 has 17 residues. V was trimmed by 4 bases and J by 0 bases, leaving 16 bases between them. CDR1 LNHDA and CDR2 SQIVND come from the germline V gene (reference sequence). For the CDR3, the DNA is TGTGCCAGTAGTAGGGGTGGGGGGCCGTCCTCTGGAAACACCATATATTTT. Its protein is CASSRGGGPSSGNTIYF.

As for this clonotype: A much more abundant neighbour one base away suggests this may be a read error. The CDR3 end shows no conserved phenylalanine or tryptophan, and so a read error is likely. V gene TRBV7-8 combines with J gene TRBJ2-5, with D possibly TRBD2 on 7 matching bases. CDR3 length: 15 residues. The V end was cut by 0 bases, the J end by 1 base, with 9 bases between. Germline-derived CDR1 and CDR2 are SGHVS and FQNEAQ. The CDR3 DNA follows: TGTGCCAGCAGCTTAGCCCGGGGGGCCCAAGAGACCCAGTACTAC. The encoded protein is CASSLARGAQETQYY.

The chain joins TRBV20-1 to TRBJ2-7; 7 nucleotides agree with TRBD1. Germline lookup yields CDR1 DFQATT and CDR2 SNEGSKA (reference sequence). This CDR3 is built from 12 residues. Unmatched junction bases numbered 6, after V lost 3 bases and J lost 7 bases. DNA of the CDR3: TGCAGTGCTAGTGACAGGGCGGCTGAGCAGTACTTC. Translation gives CSASDRAAEQYF.

This clonotype has a single count. The rearrangement links TRBV6-2 or TRBV6-3 to TRBJ1-1; D is perhaps TRBD1 (5 bases). Germline-derived CDR1 and CDR2 are MNHEY and SVGEGT. The CDR3 is made up of 15 amino acids. V lost 6 bases and J lost 7, with 21 bases in between. The CDR3 loop reads CASSSRVTGTIEAFF. The DNA for the CDR3 is TGTGCCAGCAGCTCGCGGGTAACAGGTACAATTGAAGCTTTCTTT.

The chain employs TRBV18 and TRBJ2-3, with a weak D call TRBD2 (7 bases). The CDR3 is 16 amino acids. The germline V gene has CDR1 KGHSH and CDR2 LQKENI. Trimming removed 1 base at V and 2 bases at J, with 13 bases between. The CDR3 reads CASSPLRGADTDTQYF. Written as DNA, the CDR3 is TGTGCCAGCTCACCACTTCGGGGGGCGGACACAGATACGCAGTATTTT.

This clonotype has at least ten counts. The chain joins TRBV7-2 to TRBJ2-4; D perhaps matches TRBD2 (6 bases). The V and J ends lost 3 bases and 7 bases respectively, with 10 bases between them. The CDR3 has 13 residues. Per germline, CDR1 SGHTA and CDR2 FQGNSA. Written as DNA, the CDR3 is TGTGCCAGCAGCTTTCGCGGGGAGAACATTCAGTACTTC. It yields the protein CASSFRGENIQYF.